This TCR beta chain was profiled in a study of cytomegalovirus exposure and HLA in healthy donors. In the study overall: The Caucasian-associated ancestry cluster contained more than 75% of the approximately 400 genotyped donors. Study-wide results and caveats: Near-uniform donor sequencing depth was presumed by presence/absence analyses. It was reported in a later analysis that an Asian-associated ancestry cluster showed fewer N-insertions than the 666-donor mean.

The PCR used 60 Vbeta and 13 Jbeta primers. The repertoire was sequenced with immunoSEQ multiplex PCR; TCRdb's copy has only in-frame clones and lacks some. Of fewer than 140,000 clones in the sample, more than 65% are singletons; the top ten hold roughly 6%. Worth noting for this clone: Its antigen is undetermined.

The sample taken for sequencing was PBMCs. This receptor was obtained from a woman aged 50 to 65 in good health and CMV-seropositive.

The CDR3 here is CASSTHGGQATYEQYF. Here the CDR3 DNA reads TGTGCCAGCAGCACCCATGGGGGACAGGCAACCTACGAGCAGTACTTC. The V call is TRBV7-9, the J call TRBJ2-7; 8 positions agree with TRBD1. There are 16 residues in the CDR3. Trimming removed 5 bases from V and 2 bases from J; junction bases left unmatched: 11. Per germline, CDR1 SEHNR and CDR2 FQNEAQ (reference sequence).